This T cell receptor (beta chain) was found in a study of Graves' ophthalmopathy and Graves' hyperthyroidism. Notes on the study in general: Both an approximately 69% sensitivity and an approximately 76% specificity characterized the model's predictions of ophthalmopathy progression.

The study amplified TCR beta CDR3 regions using RNA transcripts. Second-round multiplex PCR came after a first-round RT-PCR that employed HTBI primers. One entry per CDR3 protein results from TCRdb running MiXCR on the multiplex PCR reads. The sample records 660,000 or so distinct CDR3 sequences, 35% to 50% being singletons. Clinical symptoms, serum thyroxine, TRAb, thyroid ultrasound and orbital computed tomography determined diagnosis. The PBMCs were taken from approximately 9.7 ml of fresh peripheral blood. As to this clonotype: Its target is not known.

V lost 11 bases and J lost 8, with 24 bases in between. The CDR3 is 14 residues long. The germline CDR1 and CDR2 sequences are SNHLY and FYNNEI. The chain joins TRBV2 to TRBJ1-2; D uncertain. The sample consisted of peripheral blood. This receptor was identified in an adult man with Graves' ophthalmopathy. In DNA, the CDR3 is TGTGCCGGAGCCTGGAGCGATCAAGCGAGGGGCTACACCTTC. It is translated as CAGAWSDQARGYTF.